This is a list of T cell receptor beta chains from one sample in a study of cytomegalovirus exposure and HLA in healthy donors. TCRdb's copy holds only in-frame clones and misses some; the assay was immunoSEQ multiplex PCR. The data contain roughly 87,000 clones, 70% to 80% of them singletons. Source material: PBMCs. Receptors were obtained from a woman between 35 and 50 years old in good health and CMV-seropositive. CDR3s include the opening cysteine and the closing phenylalanine or tryptophan. The D gene is left open where the match is weak. Clone size is given for some rows only: seen once, a few or many times, or a class if the clone is expanded.

v_gene	d_gene	j_gene	abundance	CDR3aa	CDR3nt
TRBV5-6	.	TRBJ1-5	.	CASSLFRTRPSNQPQHF	TGTGCCAGCAGCTTGTTCCGTACGAGGCCTAGCAATCAGCCCCAGCATTTT
TRBV9	.	TRBJ2-6	.	CASSRGLSGANVLTF	TGTGCCAGCAGTCGGGGGTTGTCTGGGGCCAACGTCCTGACTTTC
TRBV5-1	.	TRBJ1-6	few	CASSLEGNSPLHF	TGCGCCAGCAGCTTGGAGGGGAATTCACCCCTCCACTTT
TRBV7-3	TRBD2	TRBJ2-1	.	CASSLAGPTYNEQFF	TGTGCCAGCAGCCTAGCGGGACCCACCTACAATGAGCAGTTCTTC
TRBV4-3	TRBD2	TRBJ2-2	.	CASSQDRSGKNTGELFF	TGCGCCAGCAGCCAAGATCGGAGCGGGAAGAACACCGGGGAGCTGTTTTTT
TRBV4-3	TRBD2	TRBJ2-1	few	CASSQRTSSSGNEQFF	TGCGCCAGCAGCCAACGGACTAGCTCCTCGGGGAATGAGCAGTTCTTC
TRBV5-1	TRBD1	TRBJ2-3	.	CASSLAGRGPTDTQYF	TGCGCCAGCAGCTTGGCAGGCAGGGGGCCCACGGATACGCAGTATTTT
TRBV5-1	TRBD1	TRBJ2-2	few	CASSSRTGGAFLGELFF	TGCGCCAGCAGCTCACGGACAGGGGGCGCTTTCCTCGGGGAGCTGTTTTTT
TRBV5-1	TRBD1	TRBJ1-1	few	CASSLWDSDYTEAFF	TGCGCCAGCAGCTTATGGGACAGTGATTACACTGAAGCTTTCTTT
TRBV11-2	TRBD1	TRBJ2-7	.	CASSPLDRGGYEQYF	TGTGCCAGCAGCCCCTTAGACAGGGGGGGATACGAGCAGTACTTC